This T cell receptor (beta chain) is from a study of T cells in Graves' hyperthyroidism and ophthalmopathy. At the level of the study: Peripheral blood draws took place at initial diagnosis, ahead of any treatment.

In its sample, this clonotype was seen a few times. Its ends do not fully match the called genes, so a read error is possible. Germline CDR1 is DFQATT and CDR2 is SNEGSKA (reference sequence). This CDR3 is 13 amino acids long. A patient was excluded if there was uncontrolled infection, other autoimmune disease, pregnancy or lactation. RNA transcripts provided the source from which TCR beta CDR3 regions were amplified. TCR CDR3 regions were first amplified by RT-PCR with HTBI primers. TCRdb called the multiplex PCR reads again in MiXCR, with one record for every CDR3 protein. The sample contains 550,000 to 650,000 distinct CDR3 sequences, about 15% of which appear only once.

The TCR originated in a woman aged 25 to 39 with Graves' hyperthyroidism that later progressed to Graves' ophthalmopathy. This chain uses TRBV20-1 with TRBJ2-5, with 7 bases fitting TRBD2. The source material was blood. DNA of the CDR3: TGCAGTGTTAGAGGAGTACTAGCGGAGACCCAGTACTTC. The encoded protein is CSVRGVLAETQYF.